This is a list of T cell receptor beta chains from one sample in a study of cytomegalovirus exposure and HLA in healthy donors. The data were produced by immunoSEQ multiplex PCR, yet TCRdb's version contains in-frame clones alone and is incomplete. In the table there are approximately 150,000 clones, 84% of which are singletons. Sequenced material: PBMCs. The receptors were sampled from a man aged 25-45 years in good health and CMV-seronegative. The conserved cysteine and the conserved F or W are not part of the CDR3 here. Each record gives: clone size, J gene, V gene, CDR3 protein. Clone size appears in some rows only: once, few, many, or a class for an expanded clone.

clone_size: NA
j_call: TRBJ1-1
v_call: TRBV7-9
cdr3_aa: ASSYPLAGGNTEAF

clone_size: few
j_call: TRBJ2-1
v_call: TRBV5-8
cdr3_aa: ASSSGLVSNEQF

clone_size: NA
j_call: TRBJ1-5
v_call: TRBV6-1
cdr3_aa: ASRKAGGSNQPQH

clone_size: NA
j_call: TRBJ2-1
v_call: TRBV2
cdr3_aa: ASGLSLQIAEQF

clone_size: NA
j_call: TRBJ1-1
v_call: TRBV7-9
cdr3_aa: ASSFEGASNWDTEAF

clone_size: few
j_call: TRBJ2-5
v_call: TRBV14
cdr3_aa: ASSQGATQY

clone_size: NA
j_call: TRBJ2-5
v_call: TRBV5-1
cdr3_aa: ASSFLETQY

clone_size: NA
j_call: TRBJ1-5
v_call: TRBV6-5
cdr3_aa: ASSYSGTGGNQPQH

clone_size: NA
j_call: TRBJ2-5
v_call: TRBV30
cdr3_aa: AWSGAGAEETQY

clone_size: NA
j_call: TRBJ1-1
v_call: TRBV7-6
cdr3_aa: ASSLASDTEAF

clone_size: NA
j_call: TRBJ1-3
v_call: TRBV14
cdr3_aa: ASSQDGEGLSGNTIY

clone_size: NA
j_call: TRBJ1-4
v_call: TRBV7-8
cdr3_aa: ASSLRGGGSTNEKLF

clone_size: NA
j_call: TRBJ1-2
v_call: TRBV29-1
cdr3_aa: SGGTGGAYGYT

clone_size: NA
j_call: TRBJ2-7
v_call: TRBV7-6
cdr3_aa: ASSLGTSGSYEQY

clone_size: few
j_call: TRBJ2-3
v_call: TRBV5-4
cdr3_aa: ASSLVSGRGVDQY

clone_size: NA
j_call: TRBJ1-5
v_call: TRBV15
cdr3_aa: ATSRGKGGNQPQH

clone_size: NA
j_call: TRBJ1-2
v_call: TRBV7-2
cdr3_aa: ASSLGGYGYT

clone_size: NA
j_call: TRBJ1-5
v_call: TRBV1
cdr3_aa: TSSLKGDRGVLVPQH

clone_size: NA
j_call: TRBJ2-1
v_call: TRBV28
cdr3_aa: ASSLRFTGGYNEQF

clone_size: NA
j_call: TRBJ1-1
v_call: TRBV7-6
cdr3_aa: ASSLGGRGVFTEAF

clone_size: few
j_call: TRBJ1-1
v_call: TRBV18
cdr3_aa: ASSPGGTEEAF

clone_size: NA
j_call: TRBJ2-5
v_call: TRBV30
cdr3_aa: AWTRAGGRETQY

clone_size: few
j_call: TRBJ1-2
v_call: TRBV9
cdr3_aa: ASSATQGWYGYT

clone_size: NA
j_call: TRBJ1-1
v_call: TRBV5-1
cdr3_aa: ASSLGPENEAF

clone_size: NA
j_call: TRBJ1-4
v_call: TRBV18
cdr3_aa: ASSPPNAPGEKLF

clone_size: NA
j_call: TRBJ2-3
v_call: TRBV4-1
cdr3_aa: ASSQMGTPMDTQY

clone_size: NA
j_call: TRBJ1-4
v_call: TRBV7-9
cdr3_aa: ASSLGTGGEKLF